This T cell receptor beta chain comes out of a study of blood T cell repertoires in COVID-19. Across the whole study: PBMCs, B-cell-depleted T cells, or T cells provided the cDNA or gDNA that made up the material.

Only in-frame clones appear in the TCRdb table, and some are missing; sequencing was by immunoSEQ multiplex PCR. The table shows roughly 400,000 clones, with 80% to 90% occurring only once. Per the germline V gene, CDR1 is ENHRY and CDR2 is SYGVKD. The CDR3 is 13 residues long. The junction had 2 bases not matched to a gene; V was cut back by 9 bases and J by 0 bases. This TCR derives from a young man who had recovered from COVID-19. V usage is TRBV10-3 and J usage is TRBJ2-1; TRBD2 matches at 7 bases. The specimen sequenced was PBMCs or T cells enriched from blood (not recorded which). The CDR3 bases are TGTGCCATGGGAGGGAGCTCCTACAATGAGCAGTTCTTC. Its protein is CAMGGSSYNEQFF.